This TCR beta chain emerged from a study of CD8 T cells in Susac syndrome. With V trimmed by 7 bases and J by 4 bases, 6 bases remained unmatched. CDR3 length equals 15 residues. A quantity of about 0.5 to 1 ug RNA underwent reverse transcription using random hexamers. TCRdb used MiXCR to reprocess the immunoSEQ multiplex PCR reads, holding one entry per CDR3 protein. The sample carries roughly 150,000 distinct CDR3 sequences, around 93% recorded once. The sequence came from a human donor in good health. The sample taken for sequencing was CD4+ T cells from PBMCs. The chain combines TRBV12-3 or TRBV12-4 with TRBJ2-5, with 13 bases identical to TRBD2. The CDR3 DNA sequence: TGTGCCAGCACCTCACTAGCGGGGGGGCTAGAGACCCAGTACTTC. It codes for CASTSLAGGLETQYF.